The rows below give T cell receptor beta chains drawn from one sample of a study of T cells in localized non-small cell lung cancer. Assay: immunoSEQ multiplex PCR; the TCRdb copy retains only in-frame clones and omits some. The sample lists 1,600 or so clones, around a sixth seen once, with over 10% in the top ten. The starting material was normal lung tissue next to the tumor, obtained before any cancer treatment. The receptors shown here come from a male donor older than 55 with stage III squamous cell lung carcinoma. The CDR3 runs from the conserved cysteine through the conserved F or W. D genes are given only for firm matches. Size is omitted from some rows. Given values are once, few, many or a class for expanded clones.

V gene	clone size	J gene	D gene	CDR3 length	CDR3 DNA	CDR3 protein
TRBV2	medium-sized	TRBJ2-7	TRBD2	14	TGTGCCAGCAGGTTCAGACTAGCGGGCGACGAGCAGTACTTC	CASRFRLAGDEQYF
TRBV28	few	TRBJ1-2	.	13	TGTGCCACCAACAGTTTGGTGAACTATGGCTACACCTTC	CATNSLVNYGYTF
TRBV5-1	.	TRBJ2-2	.	14	TGCGCCAGCAGCTTACAGGGGAACACCGGGGAGCTGTTTTTT	CASSLQGNTGELFF
TRBV11-3	medium-sized	TRBJ2-5	TRBD2	15	TGTGCCAGCAGCTTAATCGGGGGGGTACAAGAGACCCAGTACTTC	CASSLIGGVQETQYF
TRBV6-8	.	TRBJ2-7	TRBD2	14	TGTGCCAGCAGTTACGTGGGACTAGGCTACGAGCAGTACTTC	CASSYVGLGYEQYF
TRBV2	.	TRBJ1-3	.	14	TGTGCCAGCAGTGAAGAGACCGCAGGAAACACCATATATTTT	CASSEETAGNTIYF
TRBV29-1	.	TRBJ1-2	.	12	TGCAGCGTTGAGTACAGTAATTATGGCTACACCTTC	CSVEYSNYGYTF
TRBV28	few	TRBJ1-1	.	14	TGTGCCAGCAGTTTAAGGGACGGCGGCATCGCAGCTTTCTTT	CASSLRDGGIAAFF
TRBV5-1	few	TRBJ2-3	TRBD2	14	TGCGCTAGCAGCTTGGCCGGACTAGCAGATACGCAGTATTTT	CASSLAGLADTQYF
TRBV10-2	.	TRBJ1-2	TRBD1	16	TGCGCCAGCTCCGGACGGGGGACAGGGGAAGTTCGTGGCTACACCTTC	CASSGRGTGEVRGYTF
TRBV9	.	TRBJ2-1	.	14	TGTGCCAGCAGCGGAACAGGGTCCTACAATGAGCAGTTCTTC	CASSGTGSYNEQFF
TRBV6-8	few	TRBJ2-3	TRBD2	15	TGTGCCAGCAGGGAAACGGGACTAGCGGCAGATACGCAGTATTTT	CASRETGLAADTQYF
TRBV28	large	TRBJ1-1	.	14	TGTGCCAGCAGTACCTCACTCCAGGTCACTGAAGCTTTCTTT	CASSTSLQVTEAFF
TRBV11-3	.	TRBJ2-2	.	18	TGTGCCAGCAGTCCCTATGGCCCCGGCCTTGCGAACACCGGGGAGCTGTTTTTT	CASSPYGPGLANTGELFF
TRBV11-3	medium-sized	TRBJ2-4	TRBD1	16	TGTGCCAGCAGCGGAAACGGACAGGGGCGAAAAAACATTCAGTACTTC	CASSGNGQGRKNIQYF
TRBV19	.	TRBJ1-4	.	15	TGTGCCAGTAGTGAAGACCTAGGGCAGGATGAAAAACTGTTTTTT	CASSEDLGQDEKLFF
TRBV9	few	TRBJ1-6	.	17	TGTGCCAGCAGCGTAGGTACGCGAAGCTCCTATAATTCACCCCTCCACTTT	CASSVGTRSSYNSPLHF
TRBV11-3	.	TRBJ1-4	TRBD1	15	TGTGCCAGCAGCGGAGACAGGGACCCTCGGGAAAAACTGTTTTTT	CASSGDRDPREKLFF
TRBV6-8	.	TRBJ2-1	.	16	TGTGCCAGCAGTTCCCCCCGCTTGGGTTTCCACAATGAGCAGTTCTTC	CASSSPRLGFHNEQFF
TRBV6-8	.	TRBJ1-6	.	17	TGTGCCAGCAGTTACACTCTCCGGGGGGACGGGAATTCACCCCTCCACTTT	CASSYTLRGDGNSPLHF
TRBV30	few	TRBJ1-5	TRBD1	15	TGTGCCTGGAGTGGGGGACAGGGTAGGAATCAGCCCCAGCATTTT	CAWSGGQGRNQPQHF
TRBV6-8	.	TRBJ1-2	.	14	TGTGCCACCGAGGACGGAGCCCAAGGGTATGGCTACACCTTC	CATEDGAQGYGYTF
TRBV11-3	few	TRBJ2-3	.	15	TGTGCCAGCAGCTACGGACTTACTAGCACAGATACGCAGTATTTT	CASSYGLTSTDTQYF
TRBV11-3	.	TRBJ1-2	.	16	TGTGCCAGCAGCTTAGGGGCAGCGAGAGCTAACTATGGCTACACCTTC	CASSLGAARANYGYTF
TRBV19	.	TRBJ2-3	.	18	TGTGCCAGTAGTATAGACGCGGGCCCTTATGCTAGCACAGATACGCAGTATTTT	CASSIDAGPYASTDTQYF
TRBV11-3	few	TRBJ1-2	TRBD1	14	TGTGCCAGCAGCTCCGTTCAGGGGGCGGTTGGCTACACCTTC	CASSSVQGAVGYTF
TRBV11-3	large	TRBJ2-1	.	16	TGTGCCAGCAGCTTATTTGCGACTCCCCAGGGAGATGAGCAGTTCTTC	CASSLFATPQGDEQFF
TRBV12-5	.	TRBJ2-5	.	15	TGTGCTAGTGGTCCCCCAAAGGTGTACCAAGAGACCCAGTACTTC	CASGPPKVYQETQYF
TRBV7-4	.	TRBJ1-3	.	13	TGTGCCAGCGGAACACGCTCTGGAAACACCATATATTTT	CASGTRSGNTIYF
TRBV10-2	once	TRBJ2-1	.	16	TGCGCCAGCAGTGAGTATAACCCGAGCTCCTACAATGAGCAGTTCTTC	CASSEYNPSSYNEQFF
TRBV6-8	.	TRBJ2-7	TRBD2	15	TGTGCCAGCAGTGACGGGAGGGACGGAAGATACGAGCAGTACTTC	CASSDGRDGRYEQYF
TRBV19	few	TRBJ1-6	TRBD1	15	TGTGCCAGTAGACTCCAGGGGACAGAGAATTCACCCCTCCACTTT	CASRLQGTENSPLHF
TRBV29-1	.	TRBJ1-2	TRBD1	13	TGCAGCGTTGGGACAGGGGCTAACTATGGCTACACCTTC	CSVGTGANYGYTF
TRBV18	.	TRBJ2-4	.	14	TGTGCCAGCTCACGTGGGGACCATCGGGCCATTCAGTACTTC	CASSRGDHRAIQYF
TRBV11-3	.	TRBJ2-7	TRBD1	15	TGTGCCAGCAGCGAACGAACGACAGGGGGCGAGGAGCAGTACTTC	CASSERTTGGEEQYF
TRBV28	few	TRBJ1-5	TRBD1	13	TGTGCCAGCAGTGACAGGGGGCAGCAGCCCCAGCATTTT	CASSDRGQQPQHF
TRBV28	.	TRBJ1-2	.	15	TGTGCCAGCAGTCTAGGGGACCCGGAGAAATATGGCTACACCTTC	CASSLGDPEKYGYTF
TRBV18	.	TRBJ2-6	.	13	TGTGCCAGCTCCCTAGCTAGAGCCAACGTCCTGACTTTC	CASSLARANVLTF
TRBV29-1	.	TRBJ2-3	.	13	TGCAGCGTTCGACTGTCGGGCCCAGATACGCAGTATTTT	CSVRLSGPDTQYF
TRBV11-3	medium-sized	TRBJ1-4	TRBD1	18	TGTGCCAGCAGCAACGGACAGGGGGTGTATTCAACTAATGAAAAACTGTTTTTT	CASSNGQGVYSTNEKLFF
TRBV5-1	.	TRBJ2-5	TRBD2	15	TGCGCCAGCAGCTTGGCCGGGACTAGCAGGGAGACCCAGTACTTC	CASSLAGTSRETQYF
TRBV6-8	few	TRBJ2-6	TRBD1	17	TGTGCCAGCAGTAACAGACAGGGTTTACCTGGGGCCAACGTCCTGACTTTC	CASSNRQGLPGANVLTF
TRBV6-1	.	TRBJ1-6	.	14	TGTGCCAGCAGTGAAGAGACTTTTGCTTCACCCCTCCACTTT	CASSEETFASPLHF
TRBV18	.	TRBJ1-1	.	14	TGTGCCAGCTCACCCGAGCCCCTGGGGGCTGAAGCTTTCTTT	CASSPEPLGAEAFF
TRBV28	few	TRBJ1-3	TRBD1	16	TGTGCCAGCAGGCCCGACAGGGGATATACTGGAAACACCATATATTTT	CASRPDRGYTGNTIYF
TRBV11-3	medium-sized	TRBJ2-2	.	15	TGTGCCAGCAGCTTAGAAACAGGGATTCCCGGGGAGCTGTTTTTT	CASSLETGIPGELFF